Described below is a single T cell receptor (beta chain) sequence and its context. Antigen specificity is unknown. One entry per CDR3 protein results from TCRdb running MiXCR on the RT-PCR reads. The sample contains over 400,000 distinct CDR3 sequences, roughly 13% of which appear only once. The source of the sample is a study of response to subunit inactivated influenza vaccine. J lost 1 base, V lost 4 bases, and 3 bases had no gene match. The CDR3 is 14 amino acids. From germline, CDR1 is DFQATT and CDR2 SNEGSKA (reference sequence). Study-level points and caveats: The authors put forward the suggestion that each seasonal influenza vaccination may bring in only a limited number of new T cells.

The sample was PBMCs from blood, taken more than 35 days after vaccination. V and J are TRBV20-1 and TRBJ2-2; TRBD1 matches 7 bases. The receptor was derived from a man aged 45-65 years who received an inactivated influenza vaccine. The CDR3 DNA reads TGCAGTGCTAAAGACAGGGAGAACACCGGGGAGCTGTTTTTT. This codes for CSAKDRENTGELFF.